This T cell receptor (beta chain) was retrieved from a study of T cell repertoires in cytomegalovirus infection. Whole-study findings and limits: Clonotypes of TCR beta that were HLA-C-restricted and CMV-specific dominated the ex vivo response. Cumulative public TCR beta family frequency identified CMV carriers with the relevant HLA.

TCRdb analysed the reads with MiXCR anew, one entry per CDR3 protein. The sample has about 830,000 distinct CDR3 sequences; approximately 32% are singletons. In this sample, this clonotype turned up a few times. Its antigen is not identified. CDR1 MNHNS and CDR2 SASEGT come from the germline V gene. Trimming cost V 7 bases and J 0 bases, with 16 bases left between them. This CDR3 is 16 amino acids long. Sequencing was performed on cultured CD8+ T cells from PBMCs, taken from culture after CMV antigen stimulation. The chain couples TRBV6-1 to TRBJ1-5, with D perhaps TRBD1 (5 bases). This clonotype was obtained from a human donor in good health (CMV status not recorded). Some clones in this sample may be carry-over from other donors' samples. CDR3 in amino acids: CASILGRQISNQPQHF. The DNA for the CDR3 is TGTGCCAGCATTCTCGGGAGACAGATTAGCAATCAGCCCCAGCATTTT.